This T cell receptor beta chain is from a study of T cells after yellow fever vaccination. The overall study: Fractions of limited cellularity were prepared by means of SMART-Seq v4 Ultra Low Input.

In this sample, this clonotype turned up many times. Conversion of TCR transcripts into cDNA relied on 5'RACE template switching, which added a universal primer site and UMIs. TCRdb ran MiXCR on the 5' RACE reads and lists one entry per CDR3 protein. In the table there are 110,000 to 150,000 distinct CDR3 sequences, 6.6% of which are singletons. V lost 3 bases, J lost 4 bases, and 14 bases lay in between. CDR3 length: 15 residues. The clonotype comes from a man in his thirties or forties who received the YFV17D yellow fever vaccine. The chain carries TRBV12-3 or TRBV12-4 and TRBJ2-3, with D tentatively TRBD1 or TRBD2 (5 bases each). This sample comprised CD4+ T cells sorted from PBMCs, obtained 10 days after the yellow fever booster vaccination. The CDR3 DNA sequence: TGTGCCAGCAGTTTGGTCAGGCCGGGGCCAGATACGCAGTATTTT. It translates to CASSLVRPGPDTQYF.